Given below is one T cell receptor beta chain in context. Distinct nucleotide sequences in the sample also encode this CDR3. V lost 2 bases to trimming and J lost 8 bases, with 15 bases between them. This CDR3 comprises 14 residues. CDR1 is SEHNR, CDR2 FQNEAQ, per germline (reference sequence). This entry comes from a study of control samples from healthy donors and cancer patients. The protocol was immunoSEQ multiplex PCR, while the TCRdb copy is restricted to in-frame clones and leaves out a portion. This table holds around 100,000 clones, just under 95% found once. The chain joins TRBV7-9 to TRBJ1-2; tentatively, D is TRBD1 (5 bases). Specimen: blood. The sequence was obtained from a human donor in good health. The donor label of this sample is uncertain. The CDR3 DNA sequence: TGTGCCAGCAGCTTATCGGGGGTCTTGGGGGGCTACACCTTC. This translates into CASSLSGVLGGYTF.